Listed here are 7 T cell receptor beta chains from one sample, sequenced in a study of low-dose radiotherapy and immunotherapy resistance in tumors. Alpha- and beta-chain coverage of first-strand cDNA came from TRAV- and TRBV-specific primers. It was with a constant-region primer and a V-primer adapter that TCRs were amplified over roughly 20 PCR cycles. MiXCR, applied by TCRdb to the reads, yields one record per CDR3 protein. In the table there are more than 50,000 distinct CDR3 sequences, about a quarter of which are singletons. Time point reported: before trial treatment. This material consisted of PBMCs, taken before treatment. The origin of the receptors is a male donor with rectosigmoid adenocarcinoma.

As to this clonotype: With a far larger clone one base away, a read error is the likely cause. The chain joins TRBV4-2 to TRBJ1-2, with D perhaps TRBD1 (5 bases). The V gene's germline CDR1 is LGHNA and CDR2 YNFKEQ. The CDR3 length is 16 residues. Here the CDR3 DNA reads TGTGCCAGCAGTGAAGGTACCGGGGGGAATGGCTATGGCAACACCTTC. Translation gives CASSEGTGGNGYGNTF.

In its sample, this clonotype was seen many times. The chain combines TRBV2 with TRBJ1-5; no firm D call. This CDR3 contains 13 residues. The ends were cut back, 7 bases at V and 4 bases at J, with 11 bases in the middle. The V gene's germline CDR1 is SNHLY and CDR2 FYNNEI. The CDR3: CASKDRENQPQHF. The CDR3, as DNA: TGTGCCAGCAAGGATAGGGAAAATCAGCCCCAGCATTTT.

This clonotype is labeled medium-sized. DNA for the CDR3: TGTGCCAGCAGCCAAGATGAGACTAGCGGTGCCCGGGAGCTGTTTTTT. Amino acids: CASSQDETSGARELFF. The rearrangement links TRBV4-2 to TRBJ2-2; TRBD2 matches at 9 bases. Germline loops: CDR1 LGHNA, CDR2 YNFKEQ. The CDR3 runs to 16 residues. Trimming at V came to 0 bases and at J to 9 bases, leaving 8 bases not matched to a gene.

The chain uses TRBV6-2 or TRBV6-3 and TRBJ2-5; 8 bases agree with TRBD1. The V segment lost 5 bases and the J segment 2 bases; nucleotides outside the gene matches: 4. This CDR3 has 14 residues. Germline CDR1 and CDR2: MNHEY and SVGEGT. CDR3 amino acids: CASSSYRGQETQYF. The CDR3 DNA reads as TGTGCCAGCAGTAGCTACAGGGGGCAAGAGACCCAGTACTTC.

On this clonotype: One base separates it from a far larger clone, so it is likely a read error. The V and J genes are TRBV4-1 and TRBJ2-7; tentatively, D is TRBD1 (6 bases). Trimming left V 4 bases short and J 7 bases short, with 23 bases between. The CDR3 totals 16 residues. The germline CDR1 and CDR2 sequences are MGHRA and YSYEKL. The CDR3: CASSPLQGVSYNEQYF. In nucleotides, the CDR3 is TGCGCCAGCAGCCCGTTACAGGGAGTATCCTACAATGAGCAGTACTTC.

This clonotype was counted ten times or more. V and J are TRBV6-6 and TRBJ1-2, with a tentative D call TRBD1 (6 bases). Between the trimmed V and J ends, which lost 0 bases and 2 bases, there was a span of 10 bases. In germline, CDR1 is MNHNY, CDR2 SVGAGI (reference sequence). This CDR3 has 15 amino acids. The CDR3 spells CASSYSDRLNYGYTF. CDR3 DNA sequence: TGTGCCAGCAGTTACTCAGACAGGCTGAACTATGGCTACACCTTC.

By sample fraction, this clonotype is medium-sized. CDR3 in amino acids: CASYTRQGLSRSYTF. The CDR3 bases are TGTGCCAGCTATACCCGACAGGGTCTTTCTCGGAGCTACACCTTC. The gene calls are TRBV28 and TRBJ1-2, with 7 nucleotides matching TRBD1. The CDR3 has 15 amino acids. Germline CDR1 reads MDHEN; CDR2 reads SYDVKM. The J segment lost 9 bases and the V segment lost 8 bases, leaving 18 bases of the junction unmatched.